This TCR beta chain emerged from a study of T cell responses to AZD1222 COVID-19 vaccine. About this clone itself: Antigen: not known.

The data were produced by immunoSEQ multiplex PCR, yet TCRdb's version contains in-frame clones alone and is incomplete. The sample yields roughly 78,000 clones, about 84% seen once. Overall study findings and caveats: Only after the peak T cell response were repertoires sampled. Donors were chiefly white British, with a greater number of females, and clonal diversity was perhaps underestimated. Spike-specific TCR breadth and depth grew following two AZD1222 doses. CD4 TCRs covered the whole spike, strongest at regions 160-218 and 743-854.

The source is an adult in good health. The source was peripheral blood, collected on day 0 of AZD1222 vaccination.

The CDR3 DNA is TGTGCCTGGAGTACCTATGAGGCGGGCAAAAACATTCAGTACTTC. It yields the protein CAWSTYEAGKNIQYF. The chain recombines TRBV30 with TRBJ2-4, with a possible D match to TRBD2 (5 bases). Trimming left V 2 bases short and J 3 bases short, with 14 bases between. The CDR3 covers 15 residues. Germline loops: CDR1 GTSNPN, CDR2 SVGIG (reference sequence). Using reference TRBV30 and TRBJ2-4 for the parts outside the CDR3, the full variable domain is SQTIHQWPATLVQPVGSPLSLECTVEGTSNPNLYWYRQAAGRGLQLLFYSVGIGQISSEVPQNLSASRPQDRQFILSSKKLLLSDSGFYLCAWSTYEAGKNIQYFGAGTRLSVL.